This T cell receptor beta chain was sequenced for a study of low-dose radiotherapy and immunotherapy resistance in tumors. On the study more broadly: Individuals in Cohort 2 had 1 Gy per fraction every two weeks, adding up to 13 Gy over 26 weeks. Cyclophosphamide was given intravenously at 200 mg/m2 every two weeks, and each dose came one day before radiation and immunotherapy.

First-strand cDNA relied on TRAV- and TRBV-specific primers spanning alpha and beta chains. The PCR that amplified TCRs ran for 20 to 25 cycles, relying on a constant-region primer and a V-primer adapter. Following isolation, mRNA was amplified via in vitro transcription. Via MiXCR, TCRdb re-called the reads, giving one row per CDR3 protein. The sample has 64,000 or so distinct CDR3 sequences, more than 25% seen once. CDR3 length equals 14 residues. CDR1 and CDR2 from the germline V gene are DFQATT and SNEGSKA (reference sequence). V gave up 4 bases and J gave up 6 bases; unmatched junction bases: 7. The sample holds many counts of this clonotype. Regarding time point: before trial treatment. Every donor was treated with nivolumab, ipilimumab, aspirin, low-dose cyclophosphamide and also low-dose radiotherapy.

The receptor was derived from a female donor with ovarian cancer. The material was PBMCs, obtained before treatment. The V gene is TRBV20-1, the J gene TRBJ2-7; 12 bases match TRBD2. The DNA for the CDR3 is TGCAGTGCTATAGAACTAGCGGGAGGCATCGAGCAGTACTTC. Translated, it gives CSAIELAGGIEQYF.